This T cell receptor beta chain was found in a study of cytomegalovirus exposure and HLA in healthy donors. The CDR3 spans 15 residues. Germline V CDR1 and CDR2: LNHDA, SQIVND (reference sequence). V trimming: 5 bases; J trimming: 4 bases; junction bases outside the gene matches: 3. This clone appeared once. Researchers ran the PCR with 60 Vbeta and 13 Jbeta primers. Using immunoSEQ multiplex PCR, the repertoire was profiled, and TCRdb retains in-frame clones only, with some absent. The data hold tens of thousands of clones, with 79% observed a single time. This chain links TRBV19 with TRBJ1-6; 9 nucleotides align to TRBD1. The sample was PBMCs. The receptor was derived from a woman in her twenties or thirties in good health and CMV-seronegative. CDR3 protein: CASSATGGYNSPLHF. DNA for the CDR3: TGTGCCAGTAGTGCGACAGGGGGATATAATTCACCCCTCCACTTT.